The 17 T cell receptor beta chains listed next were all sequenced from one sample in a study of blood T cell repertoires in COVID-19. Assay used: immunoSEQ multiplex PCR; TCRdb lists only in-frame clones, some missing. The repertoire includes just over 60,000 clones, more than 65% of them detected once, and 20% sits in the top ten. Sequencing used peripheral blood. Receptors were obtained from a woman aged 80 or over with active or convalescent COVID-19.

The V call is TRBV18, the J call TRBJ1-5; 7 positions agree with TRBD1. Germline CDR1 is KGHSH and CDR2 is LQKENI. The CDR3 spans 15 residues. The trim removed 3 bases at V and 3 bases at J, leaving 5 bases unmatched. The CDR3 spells CASSPRQGHNQPQHF. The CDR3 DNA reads TGTGCCAGCTCACCGAGACAGGGACACAATCAGCCCCAGCATTTT.

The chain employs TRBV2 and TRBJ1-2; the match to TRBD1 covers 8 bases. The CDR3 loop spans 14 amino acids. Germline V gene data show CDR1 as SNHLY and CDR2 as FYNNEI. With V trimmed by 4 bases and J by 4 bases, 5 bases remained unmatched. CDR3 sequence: CASSGTGKGYGYTF. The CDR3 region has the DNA TGTGCCAGCAGTGGGACAGGGAAAGGCTATGGCTACACCTTC.

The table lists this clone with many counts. The CDR3: CASSLVAAGYEQYF. DNA for the CDR3: TGTGCCAGCAGCTTGGTCGCAGCGGGCTACGAGCAGTACTTC. The V call is TRBV5-5, the J call TRBJ2-7, with a possible D match to TRBD2 (6 bases). Germline CDR1 and CDR2: SGHKS and YYEKEE (reference sequence). This CDR3 contains 14 residues. V was clipped by 0 bases and J by 3 bases, with 10 bases between them.

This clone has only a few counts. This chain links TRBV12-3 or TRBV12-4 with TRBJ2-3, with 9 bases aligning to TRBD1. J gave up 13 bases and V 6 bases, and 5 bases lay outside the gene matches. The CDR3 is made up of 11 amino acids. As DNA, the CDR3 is TGTGCCAGCAGAAAACAGGGGGCGGAGTATTTT. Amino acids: CASRKQGAEYF.

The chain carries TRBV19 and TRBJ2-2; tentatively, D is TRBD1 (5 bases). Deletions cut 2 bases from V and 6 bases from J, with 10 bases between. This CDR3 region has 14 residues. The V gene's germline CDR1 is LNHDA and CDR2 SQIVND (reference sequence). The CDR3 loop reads CASSIRSGSGELFF. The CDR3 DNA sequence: TGTGCCAGTAGTATACGGTCAGGGTCCGGGGAGCTGTTTTTT.

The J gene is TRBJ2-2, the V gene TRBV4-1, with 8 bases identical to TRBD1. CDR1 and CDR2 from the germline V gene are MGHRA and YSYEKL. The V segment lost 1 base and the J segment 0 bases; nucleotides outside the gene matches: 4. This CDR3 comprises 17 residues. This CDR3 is CASSQVLDRANTGELFF. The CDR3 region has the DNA TGCGCCAGCAGCCAAGTTCTGGACAGGGCGAACACCGGGGAGCTGTTTTTT.

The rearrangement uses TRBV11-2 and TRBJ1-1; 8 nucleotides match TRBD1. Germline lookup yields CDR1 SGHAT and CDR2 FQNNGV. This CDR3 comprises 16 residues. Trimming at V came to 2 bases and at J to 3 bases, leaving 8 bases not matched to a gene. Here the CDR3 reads CASSLSRGQGYTEAFF. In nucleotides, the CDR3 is TGTGCCAGCAGCTTAAGCAGGGGGCAAGGGTACACTGAAGCTTTCTTT.

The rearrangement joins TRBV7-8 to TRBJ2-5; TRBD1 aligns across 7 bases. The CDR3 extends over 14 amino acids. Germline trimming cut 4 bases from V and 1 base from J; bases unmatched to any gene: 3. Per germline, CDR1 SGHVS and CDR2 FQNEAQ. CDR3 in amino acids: CASSWGTAQETQYF. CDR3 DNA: TGTGCCAGCAGCTGGGGGACAGCCCAAGAGACCCAGTACTTC.

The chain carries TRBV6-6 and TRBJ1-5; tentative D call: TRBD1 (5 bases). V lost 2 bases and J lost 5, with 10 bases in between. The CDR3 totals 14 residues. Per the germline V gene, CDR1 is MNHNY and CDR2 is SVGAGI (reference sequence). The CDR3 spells CASSYRREDQPQHF. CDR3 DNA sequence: TGTGCCAGCAGTTACCGCAGGGAGGATCAGCCCCAGCATTTT.

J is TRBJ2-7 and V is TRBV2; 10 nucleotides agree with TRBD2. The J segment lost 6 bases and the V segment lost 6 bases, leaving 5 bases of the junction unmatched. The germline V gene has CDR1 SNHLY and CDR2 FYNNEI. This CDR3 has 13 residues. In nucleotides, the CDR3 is TGTGCCAGCAGGAGGACTAGCGGTGTCGAGCAGTACTTC. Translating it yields CASRRTSGVEQYF. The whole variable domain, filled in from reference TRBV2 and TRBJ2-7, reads EPEVTQTPSHQVTQMGQEVILRCVPISNHLYFYWYRQILGQKVEFLVSFYNNEISEKSEIFDDQFSVERPDGSNFTLKIRSTKLEDSAMYFCASRRTSGVEQYFGPGTRLTVT.

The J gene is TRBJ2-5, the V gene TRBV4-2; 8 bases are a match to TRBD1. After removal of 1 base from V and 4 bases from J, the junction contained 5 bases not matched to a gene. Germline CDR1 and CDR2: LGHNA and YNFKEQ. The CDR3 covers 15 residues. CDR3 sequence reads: CASSQAGQGIETQYF. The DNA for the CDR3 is TGTGCCAGCAGCCAAGCCGGACAGGGAATAGAGACCCAGTACTTC.

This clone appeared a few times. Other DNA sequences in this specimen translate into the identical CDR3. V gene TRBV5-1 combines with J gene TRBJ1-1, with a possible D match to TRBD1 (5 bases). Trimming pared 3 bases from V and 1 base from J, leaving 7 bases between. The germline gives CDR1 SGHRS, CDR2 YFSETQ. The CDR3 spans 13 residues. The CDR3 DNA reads TGCGCCAGCAGCTCCCAGGGGAACACTGAAGCTTTCTTT. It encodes CASSSQGNTEAFF.

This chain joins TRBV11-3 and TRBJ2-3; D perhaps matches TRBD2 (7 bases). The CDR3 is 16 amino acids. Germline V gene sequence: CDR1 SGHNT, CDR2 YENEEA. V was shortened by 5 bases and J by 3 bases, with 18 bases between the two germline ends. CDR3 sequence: CASSPTRGGETDTQYF. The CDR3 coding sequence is TGTGCCAGCAGCCCGACTAGGGGGGGCGAAACAGATACGCAGTATTTT.

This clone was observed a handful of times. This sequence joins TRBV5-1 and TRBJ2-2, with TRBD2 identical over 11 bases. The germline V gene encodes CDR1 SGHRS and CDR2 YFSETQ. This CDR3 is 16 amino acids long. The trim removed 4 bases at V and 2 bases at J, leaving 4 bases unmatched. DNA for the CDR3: TGCGCCAGCAGCCGACTAGCGGGGTACAACACCGGGGAGCTGTTTTTT. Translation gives CASSRLAGYNTGELFF.

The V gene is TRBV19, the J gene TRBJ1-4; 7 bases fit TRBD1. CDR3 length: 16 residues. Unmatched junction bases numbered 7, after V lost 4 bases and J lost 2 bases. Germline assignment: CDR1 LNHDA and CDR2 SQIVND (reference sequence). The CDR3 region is CASSTTNRGTNEKLFF. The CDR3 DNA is TGTGCCAGTAGTACCACCAACAGGGGTACTAATGAAAAACTGTTTTTT.

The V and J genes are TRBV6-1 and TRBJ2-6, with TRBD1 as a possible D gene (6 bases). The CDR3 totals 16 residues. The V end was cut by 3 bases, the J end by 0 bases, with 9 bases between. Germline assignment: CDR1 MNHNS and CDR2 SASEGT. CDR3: CASSEGAGSGANVLTF. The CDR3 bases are TGTGCCAGCAGTGAGGGGGCGGGCTCTGGGGCCAACGTCCTGACTTTC.

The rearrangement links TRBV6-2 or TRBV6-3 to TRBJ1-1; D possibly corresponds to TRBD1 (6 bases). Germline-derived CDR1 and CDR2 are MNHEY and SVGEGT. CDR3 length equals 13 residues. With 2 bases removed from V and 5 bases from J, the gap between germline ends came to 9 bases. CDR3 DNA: TGTGCCAGCAGTTACCAGAGGGGGACTGAAGCTTTCTTT. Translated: CASSYQRGTEAFF.